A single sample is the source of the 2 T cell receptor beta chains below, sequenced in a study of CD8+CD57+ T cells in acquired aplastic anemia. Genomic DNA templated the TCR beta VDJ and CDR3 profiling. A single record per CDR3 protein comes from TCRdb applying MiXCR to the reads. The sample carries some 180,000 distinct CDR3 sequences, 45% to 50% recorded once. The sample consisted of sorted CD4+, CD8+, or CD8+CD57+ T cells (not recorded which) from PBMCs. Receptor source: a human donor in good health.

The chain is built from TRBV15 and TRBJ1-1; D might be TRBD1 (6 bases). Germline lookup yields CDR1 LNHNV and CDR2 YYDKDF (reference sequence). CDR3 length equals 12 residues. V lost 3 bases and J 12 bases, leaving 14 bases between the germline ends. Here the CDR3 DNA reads TGTGCCACCAGCAGGGACAGAAAGGAGACTTTCTTT. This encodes CATSRDRKETFF.

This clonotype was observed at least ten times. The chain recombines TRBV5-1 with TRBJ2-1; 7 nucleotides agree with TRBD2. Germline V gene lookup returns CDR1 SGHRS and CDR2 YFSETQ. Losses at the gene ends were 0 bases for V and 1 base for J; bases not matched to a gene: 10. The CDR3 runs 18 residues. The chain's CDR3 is CASSLAPWGAGSYNEQFF. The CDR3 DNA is TGCGCCAGCAGCTTGGCCCCCTGGGGAGCGGGGTCCTACAATGAGCAGTTCTTC.